This TCR beta chain stems from a study of tumor-infiltrating lymphocytes in primary liver carcinoma. General study findings and limits: Tumors carried a top-250-clone fraction significantly exceeding that of blood (p = 0.039).

From germline, CDR1 is SGHVS and CDR2 FQNEAQ. J lost 5 bases, V lost 4 bases, and 17 bases had no gene match. CDR3 length equals 18 residues. This clonotype was counted a few times. The target antigen is unknown. TCR beta cDNA was made from approximately 500 ng total RNA with a constant-region primer. Each TCR beta library was derived from three nested multiplex PCR rounds that employed slightly modified ARM-PCR. TRBV1-TRBV30 forward primers paired with a C-beta reverse primer drove the first two PCR rounds, about 10 cycles each. TCRdb reanalysed the multiplex PCR reads using MiXCR and keeps one entry per CDR3 protein. Of roughly 100,000 distinct CDR3 sequences in the sample, 69% were seen once. Bulk tissue was left unsorted, and RNA and DNA were co-extracted from about 19-30 mg of it.

This clonotype was obtained from a woman aged 60-70 years with primary liver carcinoma and hepatitis B virus infection. This rearrangement joins TRBV7-8 to TRBJ2-1; 7 bases align to TRBD2. Specimen: liver tumor tissue from sampling region 5. Stated subset: tumor region T5, tumor centre. The CDR3 DNA follows: TGTGCCAGCAGCTCCCCGCGGCGGGGCGGGGGTTCGGACAATGAGCAGTTCTTC. Its translation is CASSSPRRGGGSDNEQFF.